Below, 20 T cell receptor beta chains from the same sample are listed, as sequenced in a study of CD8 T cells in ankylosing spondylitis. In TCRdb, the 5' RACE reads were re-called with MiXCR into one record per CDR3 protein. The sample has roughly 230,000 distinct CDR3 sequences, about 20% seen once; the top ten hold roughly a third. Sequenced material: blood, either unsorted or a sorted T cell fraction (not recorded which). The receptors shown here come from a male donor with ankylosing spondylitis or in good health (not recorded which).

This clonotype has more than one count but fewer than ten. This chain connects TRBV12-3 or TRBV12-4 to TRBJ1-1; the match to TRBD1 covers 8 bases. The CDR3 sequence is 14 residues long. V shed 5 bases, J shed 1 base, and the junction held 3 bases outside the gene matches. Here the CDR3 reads CASSAGTGNTEAFF. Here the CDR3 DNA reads TGTGCCAGCAGTGCGGGGACAGGGAACACTGAAGCTTTCTTT.

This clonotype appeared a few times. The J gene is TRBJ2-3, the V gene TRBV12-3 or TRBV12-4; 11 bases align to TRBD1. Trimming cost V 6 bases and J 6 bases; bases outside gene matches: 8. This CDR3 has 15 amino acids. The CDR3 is CASSRLGQGADTQYF. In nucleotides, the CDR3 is TGTGCCAGCAGCAGGCTAGGACAGGGGGCGGATACGCAGTATTTT.

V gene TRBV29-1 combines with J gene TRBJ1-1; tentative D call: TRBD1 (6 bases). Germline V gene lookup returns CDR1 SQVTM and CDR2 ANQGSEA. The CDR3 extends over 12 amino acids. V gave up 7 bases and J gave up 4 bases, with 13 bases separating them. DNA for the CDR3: TGCAGCGATCTTACAGGGAGCACTGAAGCTTTCTTT. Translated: CSDLTGSTEAFF.

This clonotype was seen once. CDR3 in amino acids: CASSLAVVAALSTDTQYF. The CDR3 DNA follows: TGCGCCAGCAGCTTGGCCGTGGTAGCGGCCCTTAGCACAGATACGCAGTATTTT. V and J are TRBV5-1 and TRBJ2-3, with a weak D call TRBD2 (6 bases). This CDR3 comprises 18 residues. Germline V gene sequence: CDR1 SGHRS, CDR2 YFSETQ. V lost 0 bases and J 0 bases, leaving 17 bases between the germline ends. The full variable domain, its missing parts supplied by reference TRBV5-1 and TRBJ2-3, is KAGVTQTPRYLIKTRGQQVTLSCSPISGHRSVSWYQQTPGQGLQFLFEYFSETQRNKGNFPGRFSGRQFSNSRSEMNVSTLELGDSALYLCASSLAVVAALSTDTQYFGPGTRLTVL.

The CDR3 here is CASSRTSGHSYNEQFF. The CDR3, as DNA: TGTGCCAGCAGCAGGACTAGCGGACACTCCTACAATGAGCAGTTCTTC. This chain links TRBV28 with TRBJ2-1; 10 bases are shared with TRBD2. Germline assignment: CDR1 MDHEN and CDR2 SYDVKM. The CDR3 has 16 amino acids. The V segment lost 6 bases and the J segment 0 bases; nucleotides outside the gene matches: 5.

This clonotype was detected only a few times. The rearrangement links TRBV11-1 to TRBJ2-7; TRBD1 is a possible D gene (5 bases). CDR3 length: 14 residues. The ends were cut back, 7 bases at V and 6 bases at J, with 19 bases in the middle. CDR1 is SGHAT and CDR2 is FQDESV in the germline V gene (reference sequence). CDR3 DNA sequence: TGTGCCAGCACCCACAGCGACAGTTACGCCGAGCAGTACTTC. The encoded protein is CASTHSDSYAEQYF.

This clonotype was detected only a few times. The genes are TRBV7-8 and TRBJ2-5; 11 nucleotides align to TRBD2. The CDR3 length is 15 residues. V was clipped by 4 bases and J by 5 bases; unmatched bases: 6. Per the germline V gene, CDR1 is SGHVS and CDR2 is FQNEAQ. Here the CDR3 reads CASSSVAGGMETQYF. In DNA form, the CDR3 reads TGTGCCAGCAGCTCAGTAGCGGGAGGGATGGAGACCCAGTACTTC.

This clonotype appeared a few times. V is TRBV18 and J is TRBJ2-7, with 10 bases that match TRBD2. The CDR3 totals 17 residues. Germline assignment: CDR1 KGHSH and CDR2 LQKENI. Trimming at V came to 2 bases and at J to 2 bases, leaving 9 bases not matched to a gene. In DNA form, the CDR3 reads TGTGCCAGCTCACCAAGGGAAGAAGCGGGAGGGCCCTACGAGCAGTACTTC. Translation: CASSPREEAGGPYEQYF.

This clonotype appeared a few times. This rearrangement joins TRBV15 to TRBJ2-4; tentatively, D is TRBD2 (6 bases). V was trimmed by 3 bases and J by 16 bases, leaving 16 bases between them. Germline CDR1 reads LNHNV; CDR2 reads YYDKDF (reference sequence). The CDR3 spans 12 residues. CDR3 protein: CATSSGSGLIYF. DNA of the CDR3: TGTGCCACCAGCAGCGGATCGGGACTCATCTACTTC.

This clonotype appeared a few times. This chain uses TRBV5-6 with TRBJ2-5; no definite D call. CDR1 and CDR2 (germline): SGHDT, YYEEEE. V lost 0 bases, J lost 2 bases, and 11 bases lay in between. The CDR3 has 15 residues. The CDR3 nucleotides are TGTGCCAGCAGCTTGGACAGCCAGTATCAAGAGACCCAGTACTTC. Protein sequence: CASSLDSQYQETQYF.

CDR3 amino acids: CSVEEGTYQETQYF. Written as DNA, the CDR3 is TGCAGCGTTGAAGAGGGCACGTACCAAGAGACCCAGTACTTC. The V call is TRBV29-1, the J call TRBJ2-5; D call uncertain. The germline V gene has CDR1 SQVTM and CDR2 ANQGSEA. V lost 0 bases and J lost 0, with 8 bases in between. This CDR3 contains 14 residues. Using reference TRBV29-1 and TRBJ2-5 for the parts outside the CDR3, the full variable domain is SAVISQKPSRDICQRGTSLTIQCQVDSQVTMMFWYRQQPGQSLTLIATANQGSEATYESGFVIDKFPISRPNLTFSTLTVSNMSPEDSSIYLCSVEEGTYQETQYFGPGTRLLVL.

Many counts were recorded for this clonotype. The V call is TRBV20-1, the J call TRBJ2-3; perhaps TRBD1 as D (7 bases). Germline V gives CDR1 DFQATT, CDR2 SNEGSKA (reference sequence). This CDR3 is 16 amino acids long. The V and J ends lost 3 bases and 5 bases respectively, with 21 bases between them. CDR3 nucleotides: TGCAGTGCTAGTTTTCAGGGGGGCCACCCCATAGATACGCAGTATTTT. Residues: CSASFQGGHPIDTQYF.

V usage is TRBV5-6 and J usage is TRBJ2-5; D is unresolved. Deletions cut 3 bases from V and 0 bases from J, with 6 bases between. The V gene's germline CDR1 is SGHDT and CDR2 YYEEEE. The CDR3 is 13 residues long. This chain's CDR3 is CASSYEDQETQYF. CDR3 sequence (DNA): TGTGCCAGCAGCTACGAGGACCAAGAGACCCAGTACTTC.

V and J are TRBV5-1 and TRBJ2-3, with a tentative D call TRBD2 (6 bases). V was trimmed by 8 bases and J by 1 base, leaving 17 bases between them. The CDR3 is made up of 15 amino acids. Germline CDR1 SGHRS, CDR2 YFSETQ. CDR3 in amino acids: CASREVVAGTDTQYF. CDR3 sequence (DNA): TGCGCCAGTAGAGAAGTGGTAGCGGGCACAGATACGCAGTATTTT.

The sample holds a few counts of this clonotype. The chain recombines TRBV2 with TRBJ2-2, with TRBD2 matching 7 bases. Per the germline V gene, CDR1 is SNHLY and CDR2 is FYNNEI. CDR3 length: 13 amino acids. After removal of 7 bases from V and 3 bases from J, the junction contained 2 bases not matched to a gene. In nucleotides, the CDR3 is TGTGCCAGCACGGGGGGAGACACCGGGGAGCTGTTTTTT. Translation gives CASTGGDTGELFF.

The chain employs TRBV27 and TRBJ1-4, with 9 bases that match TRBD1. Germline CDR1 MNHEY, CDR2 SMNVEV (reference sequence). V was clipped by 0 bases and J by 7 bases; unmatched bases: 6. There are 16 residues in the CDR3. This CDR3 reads CASSLSGTGPAEKLFF. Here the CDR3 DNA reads TGTGCCAGCAGTTTATCGGGGACAGGGCCCGCTGAAAAACTGTTTTTT.

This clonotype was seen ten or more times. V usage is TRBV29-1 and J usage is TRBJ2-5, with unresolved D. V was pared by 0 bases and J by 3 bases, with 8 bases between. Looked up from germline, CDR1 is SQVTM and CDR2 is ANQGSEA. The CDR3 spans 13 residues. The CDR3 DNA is TGCAGCGTTGAAGAGCAGTCCAAAGAGACCCAGTACTTC. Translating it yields CSVEEQSKETQYF.

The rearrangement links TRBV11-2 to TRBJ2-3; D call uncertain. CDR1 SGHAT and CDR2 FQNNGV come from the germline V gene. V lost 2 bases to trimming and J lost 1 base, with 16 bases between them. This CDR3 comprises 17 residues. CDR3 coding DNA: TGTGCCAGCAGCTTACTCGAACTCGCCACCCGCACAGATACGCAGTATTTT. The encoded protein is CASSLLELATRTDTQYF.

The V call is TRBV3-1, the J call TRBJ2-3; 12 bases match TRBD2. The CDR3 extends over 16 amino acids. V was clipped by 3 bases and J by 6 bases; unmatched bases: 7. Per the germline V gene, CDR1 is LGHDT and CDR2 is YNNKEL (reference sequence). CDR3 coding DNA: TGTGCCAGCAGCCACCGACTAGCGGGAGTTTCTGATACGCAGTATTTT. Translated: CASSHRLAGVSDTQYF.

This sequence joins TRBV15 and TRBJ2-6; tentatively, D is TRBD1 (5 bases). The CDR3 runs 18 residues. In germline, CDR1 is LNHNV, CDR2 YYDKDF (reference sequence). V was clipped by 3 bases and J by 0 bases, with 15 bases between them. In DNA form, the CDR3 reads TGTGCCACCAGCAGGACAGCACCAGAAGTCTCTGGGGCCAACGTCCTGACTTTC. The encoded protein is CATSRTAPEVSGANVLTF.